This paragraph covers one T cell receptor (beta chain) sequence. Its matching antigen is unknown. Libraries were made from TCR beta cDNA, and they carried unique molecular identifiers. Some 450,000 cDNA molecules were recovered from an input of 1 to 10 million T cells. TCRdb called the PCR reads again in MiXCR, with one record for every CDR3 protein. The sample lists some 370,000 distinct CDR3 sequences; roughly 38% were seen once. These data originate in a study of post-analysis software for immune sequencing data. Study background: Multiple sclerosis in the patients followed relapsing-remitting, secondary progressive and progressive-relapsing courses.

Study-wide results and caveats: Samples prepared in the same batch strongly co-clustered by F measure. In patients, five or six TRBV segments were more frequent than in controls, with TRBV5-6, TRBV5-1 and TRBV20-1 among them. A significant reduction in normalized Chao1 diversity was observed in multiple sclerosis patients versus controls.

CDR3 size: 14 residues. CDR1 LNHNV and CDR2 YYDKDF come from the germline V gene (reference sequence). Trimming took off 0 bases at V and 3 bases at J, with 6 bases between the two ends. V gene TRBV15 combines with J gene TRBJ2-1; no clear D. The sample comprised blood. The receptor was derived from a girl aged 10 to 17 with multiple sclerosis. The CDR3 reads CATSRDKFYNEQFF. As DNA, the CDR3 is TGTGCCACCAGCAGAGACAAGTTCTACAATGAGCAGTTCTTC.